This TCR beta chain was recorded in a study of T-cell memory formation after mild COVID-19. Study-level information: TCR clusters were mostly donor specific.

Overall study findings and caveats: Balance between CD4 and CD8 was seen in clones contracting day 15 to 85, and a CD4+ lean was seen in later expanders. Contracting CD8+ clones were enriched in EMRA, CD4+ mainly in CM and EM.

Barcoded TCR alpha and TCR beta cDNA libraries with UMIs came from 5'RACE using constant-segment primers. TCRdb recomputed calls from the 5' RACE reads with MiXCR, one row per CDR3 protein. Found here are 44,000 or so distinct CDR3 sequences, less than 9.5% of them singletons; the top ten hold about 10%. About this clonotype itself: Its antigen is not identified.

This CDR3 region has 16 residues. Germline V gives CDR1 SGHRS, CDR2 YFSETQ. V shed 3 bases and J shed 3 bases, with 16 bases lying between them. The receptor comes from an adult woman who had mild COVID-19 (a few samples of this study predate the infection). Cell type and time point are not known. The V call is TRBV5-1, the J call TRBJ2-1, with D possibly being TRBD1 or TRBD2 (5 bases each). The sequenced sample consisted of PBMCs or a T cell subset sorted from them (not recorded which). The CDR3 loop is CASSWTEGSLYNEQFF. The CDR3 DNA follows: TGCGCCAGCAGCTGGACTGAGGGGTCCCTCTACAATGAGCAGTTCTTC.